These T cell receptor beta chains were read from a single sample in a study of cytomegalovirus exposure and HLA in healthy donors. TCRdb keeps only in-frame clones here, not all; method: immunoSEQ multiplex PCR. This table has around 150,000 clones, approximately 70% appearing once. Sequenced input: PBMCs. The receptors shown here come from a man between 35 and 55 years old in good health and CMV-seropositive. Each CDR3 is given with its conserved first and last residue. The D gene is left open where the match is weak. Size is stated for part of the rows, as once, few or many counts, or as a class when the clone is expanded.

cdr3_length	d_call	clone_size	v_call	j_call	cdr3_aa	cdr3_nt
14	TRBD2	.	TRBV4-2	TRBJ2-1	CASSHERGYNEQFF	TGTGCCAGCAGCCACGAGCGGGGCTACAATGAGCAGTTCTTC
15	TRBD1	.	TRBV18	TRBJ2-5	CASSPSGQGIETQYF	TGTGCCAGCTCACCCTCGGGACAGGGGATTGAGACCCAGTACTTC
13	TRBD1	.	TRBV29-1	TRBJ2-5	CSVEWPGGRTQYF	TGCAGCGTTGAATGGCCAGGGGGTCGGACCCAGTACTTC
11	.	.	TRBV18	TRBJ2-1	CASSPDKEQFF	TGTGCCAGCTCACCGGACAAGGAGCAGTTCTTC
15	.	.	TRBV4-1	TRBJ1-2	CASSLPRRGNYGYTF	TGCGCCAGCAGCCTCCCAAGGCGGGGTAACTATGGCTACACCTTC
17	TRBD2	.	TRBV18	TRBJ2-1	CASSPRLSSGGLGEQFF	TGTGCCAGCTCACCACGTCTGTCCAGCGGGGGGTTAGGCGAGCAGTTCTTC
14	TRBD1	.	TRBV30	TRBJ1-6	CACDRVSYNSPLHF	TGTGCCTGTGACAGGGTGTCCTATAATTCACCCCTCCACTTT
18	TRBD2	.	TRBV4-3	TRBJ2-2	CASSQGLAGSANTGELFF	TGCGCCAGCAGCCAAGGGCTAGCGGGTTCCGCGAACACCGGGGAGCTGTTTTTT
13	.	.	TRBV4-1	TRBJ1-2	CASSQDLPGGYTF	TGCGCCAGCAGCCAAGATCTCCCGGGGGGCTACACCTTC
13	.	.	TRBV7-3	TRBJ2-3	CASSLNSLDTQYF	TGTGCCAGCAGCTTAAACTCTCTCGATACGCAGTATTTT
17	.	.	TRBV7-2	TRBJ2-3	CASSSQRWGQPADTQYF	TGTGCCAGCAGCTCCCAGAGGTGGGGCCAGCCGGCAGATACGCAGTATTTT
16	TRBD1	.	TRBV5-1	TRBJ1-6	CASSYTRDRGNSPLHF	TGCGCCAGCAGCTATACCCGGGACAGGGGAAATTCACCCCTCCACTTT
15	TRBD1	.	TRBV7-9	TRBJ2-7	CASSLVGQGTHEQYF	TGTGCCAGCAGCTTAGTGGGACAGGGGACGCACGAGCAGTACTTC
15	.	.	TRBV7-9	TRBJ2-7	CASSSPETASYEQYF	TGTGCCAGCAGCTCTCCGGAGACTGCTTCCTACGAGCAGTACTTC
13	.	.	TRBV5-4	TRBJ2-1	CASSPARQNEQFF	TGTGCCAGCAGCCCGGCTCGACAGAATGAGCAGTTCTTC
17	TRBD1	once	TRBV6-9	TRBJ1-5	CASSPTRGAGGSQPQHF	TGTGCCAGCAGTCCTACGAGGGGGGCAGGGGGGAGTCAGCCCCAGCATTTT
13	.	.	TRBV6-5	TRBJ1-2	CAGRRWYGGGYTF	TGTGCCGGAAGACGCTGGTACGGAGGTGGCTACACCTTC
16	TRBD1	.	TRBV9	TRBJ2-5	CASSEGGQVLQETQYF	TGTGCCAGCAGCGAGGGTGGACAGGTATTACAAGAGACCCAGTACTTC
11	.	.	TRBV30	TRBJ1-4	CAWRPGKSLFF	TGTGCCTGGAGACCAGGGAAATCGCTGTTTTTT
16	.	.	TRBV19	TRBJ1-1	CASSGGPGTMNTEAFF	TGTGCCAGTAGCGGGGGGCCGGGAACTATGAACACTGAAGCTTTCTTT
14	.	.	TRBV5-1	TRBJ1-4	CASSRGGENEKLFF	TGCGCCAGCAGCCGGGGAGGGGAGAATGAAAAACTGTTTTTT
16	TRBD2	few	TRBV5-4	TRBJ2-2	CASSLGLAGVTGELFF	TGTGCCAGCAGCTTGGGGCTAGCGGGGGTGACCGGGGAGCTGTTTTTT